This T cell receptor beta chain was identified during a study of neurological immune-mediated disorders. This clonotype was recorded at least ten times. Its matching antigen is unknown. This CDR3 spans 11 amino acids. Trimming stripped 5 bases from V and 0 bases from J, with 2 bases between. Germline lookup yields CDR1 SGHDN and CDR2 FVKESK. The authors made cDNA by 5'RACE with 10-nucleotide random UMIs. A single record per CDR3 protein comes from TCRdb applying MiXCR to the 5' RACE reads. This table has 50,000 or so distinct CDR3 sequences, around a tenth appearing once. Notes on the study in general: HTLV-1-associated myelopathy led in TCR clonal expansion, while multiple sclerosis ranked lowest, below healthy controls.

From 2 million PBMCs stored at -80 C, the unsorted libraries were generated. The chain joins TRBV14 to TRBJ2-7, with D unclear. The origin of this receptor is a woman aged 40 to 49 with HTLV-1-associated myelopathy (HAM/TSP). Sample: PBMCs. Here the CDR3 reads CASSYSYEQYF. DNA for the CDR3: TGTGCCAGCAGCTACTCCTACGAGCAGTACTTC.